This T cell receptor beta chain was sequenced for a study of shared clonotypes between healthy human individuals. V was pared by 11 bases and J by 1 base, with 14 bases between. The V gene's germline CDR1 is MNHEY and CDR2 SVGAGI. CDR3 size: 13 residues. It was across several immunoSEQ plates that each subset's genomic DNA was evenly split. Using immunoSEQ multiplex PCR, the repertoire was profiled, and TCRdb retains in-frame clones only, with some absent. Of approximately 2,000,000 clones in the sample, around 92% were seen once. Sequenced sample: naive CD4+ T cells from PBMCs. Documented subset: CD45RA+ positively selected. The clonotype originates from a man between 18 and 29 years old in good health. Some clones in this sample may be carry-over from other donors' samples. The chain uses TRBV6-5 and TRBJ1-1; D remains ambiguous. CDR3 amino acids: CAASGQPNTEAFF. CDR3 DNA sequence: TGTGCCGCCTCGGGCCAGCCGAACACTGAAGCTTTCTTT.